A selection of T cell receptor beta chains follows, all from one sample in a study of human T cells and chemical hapten exposure. TCRdb reanalysed the RACE reads using MiXCR and keeps one entry per CDR3 protein. The sample records about 49,000 distinct CDR3 sequences, around 9% being singletons. This specimen was whole blood, taken in connection with sensitization to the hapten diphenylcyclopropenone (DPC). The receptors were gathered from a woman between 45 and 65 years old with alopecia areata. Some clones in this sample may be carry-over from other donors' samples. CDR3s include the opening cysteine and the closing phenylalanine or tryptophan. Each record gives: J gene, D gene, V gene, CDR3 length, clone size, CDR3 DNA, CDR3 protein. D genes are given only for firm matches. Not all rows give a size; the values are once, few, many and, for expanded clones, a class.

>TRBJ2-2|TRBD1|TRBV6-2/TRBV6-3|16|few
TGTGCCAGCAGTTACCCCTACAGGGGGACCGCCGGGGAGCTGTTTTTT
CASSYPYRGTAGELFF
>TRBJ2-3|.|TRBV5-5|14|.
TGTGCCAGCAGCTTGATGGCCGCCACAGATACGCAGTATTTT
CASSLMAATDTQYF
>TRBJ2-5|.|TRBV7-9|15|.
TGTGCCAGCAGCTCTAATGATTACGGCCAAGAGACCCAGTACTTC
CASSSNDYGQETQYF
>TRBJ2-7|TRBD2|TRBV7-9|13|many
TGTGCCAGCAGCCGAGCGGGGGCTCGGGAGCAGTACTTC
CASSRAGAREQYF
>TRBJ1-4|.|TRBV30|14|many
TGTGCCTGGAGTGTACGTGGGACCCGTGAAAAACTGTTTTTT
CAWSVRGTREKLFF
>TRBJ1-4|.|TRBV7-6|12|many
TGTGCCAGCAGCTTAGGTGGTGAAAAACTGTTTTTT
CASSLGGEKLFF
>TRBJ2-2|.|TRBV11-3|14|many
TGTGCCAGCAGCGGGGAACAAAACACCGGGGAGCTGTTTTTT
CASSGEQNTGELFF
>TRBJ1-3|.|TRBV12-3/TRBV12-4|14|many
TGTGCCAGCAGTCCAGGGAGCGCTGGAAACACCATATATTTT
CASSPGSAGNTIYF
>TRBJ1-1|.|TRBV6-5|13|.
TGTGCCAGCAGTTACGGCAGTCTTTCTGAAGCTTTCTTT
CASSYGSLSEAFF
>TRBJ2-7|TRBD2|TRBV27|18|many
TGTGCCAGCAGCAGCCCGCTGACACTAGCGGGAGGCCACTACGAGCAGTACTTC
CASSSPLTLAGGHYEQYF
>TRBJ2-5|TRBD2|TRBV6-1|15|.
TGTGCCAGCAGACGACTAGCGGGGCACCAAGAGACCCAGTACTTC
CASRRLAGHQETQYF
>TRBJ2-2|TRBD2|TRBV7-8|18|many
TGTGCCAGCCGCGCCGGAGGACCACGGTCGGGGGGCACCGGGGAGCTGTTTTTT
CASRAGGPRSGGTGELFF
>TRBJ2-1|.|TRBV30|11|many
TGTGCCTGGAGTGCTTGGGATGAGCAGTTCTTC
CAWSAWDEQFF
>TRBJ1-5|TRBD1|TRBV7-9|16|many
TGTGCCAGCAGCCGCCGATCCGGGACAGGCGATCAGCCCCAGCATTTT
CASSRRSGTGDQPQHF
>TRBJ2-2|.|TRBV6-2/TRBV6-3|13|many
TGTGCCAGCAGAGAGATTAACACCGGGGAGCTGTTTTTT
CASREINTGELFF
>TRBJ2-7|TRBD1|TRBV6-1|15|many
TGTGCCAGCACCCGGACGGGACAGGCCACCTACGAGCAGTACTTC
CASTRTGQATYEQYF
>TRBJ2-1|.|TRBV12-3/TRBV12-4|15|many
TGTGCCAGCAGGCTACCGGGACCTTCCTACAATGAGCAGTTCTTC
CASRLPGPSYNEQFF
>TRBJ2-3|.|TRBV20-1|12|many
TGCAGTGCTAGAATGCGCACAGATACGCAGTATTTT
CSARMRTDTQYF
>TRBJ1-5|.|TRBV2|14|.
TGTGCCAGCAGTGCAAGGGATCGAAATCAGCCCCAGCATTTT
CASSARDRNQPQHF
>TRBJ1-4|.|TRBV7-9|14|many
TGTGCCAGCAGCTTAGGTACGGATAATGAAAAACTGTTTTTT
CASSLGTDNEKLFF
>TRBJ2-3|.|TRBV7-2|12|many
TGTGCCAGCAGCTTCCAATTAGATACGCAGTATTTT
CASSFQLDTQYF